One and the same sample provided the 22 T cell receptor beta chains below, sequenced in a study of T cell changes during pregnancy in multiple sclerosis. Only in-frame clones appear in the TCRdb table, and some are missing; sequencing was by immunoSEQ multiplex PCR. The repertoire holds tens of thousands of clones, with 85% to 95% as singletons. This sample comprised CD4+ T cells from peripheral blood mononuclear cells, obtained before pregnancy. Every receptor here comes from a female donor with multiple sclerosis, enrolled in a pregnancy study.

DNA of the CDR3: TGTGCCTGGAGTGCAGGGGTCCCCACCGGGGAGCTGTTTTTT. It encodes CAWSAGVPTGELFF. The chain couples TRBV30 to TRBJ2-2; the D gene is possibly TRBD1 (6 bases). Germline V gene data show CDR1 as GTSNPN and CDR2 as SVGIG (reference sequence). Trimming took 1 base from V and 4 from J, leaving 10 bases between them. The CDR3 extends over 14 amino acids.

In its sample, this clone was seen a few times. V gene TRBV10-3 combines with J gene TRBJ1-1, with D unclear. V was shortened by 5 bases and J by 4 bases, with 8 bases between the two germline ends. The CDR3 length is 12 residues. The germline V gene encodes CDR1 ENHRY and CDR2 SYGVKD. CDR3 coding DNA: TGTGCCATCAGTCTCACGGGCACTGAAGCTTTCTTT. It is translated as CAISLTGTEAFF.

The J gene is TRBJ2-4, the V gene TRBV19; 9 bases are a match to TRBD1. V was pared by 4 bases and J by 7 bases, with 8 bases of the junction left unmatched. This CDR3 contains 15 residues. Germline assignment: CDR1 LNHDA and CDR2 SQIVND (reference sequence). CDR3 sequence reads: CASSTLDRGWNIQYF. The CDR3 region has the DNA TGTGCCAGTAGTACACTGGACAGGGGTTGGAACATTCAGTACTTC.

This clone was counted a single time. This rearrangement joins TRBV18 to TRBJ2-1; 7 bases map to TRBD2. The V and J ends lost 3 bases and 1 base, in that order; junction bases with no gene match: 6. Germline CDR1 is KGHSH and CDR2 is LQKENI. The CDR3 loop spans 16 amino acids. The chain's CDR3 is CASSPNTAGSYNEQFF. In DNA, the CDR3 is TGTGCCAGCTCACCTAATACAGCGGGGTCCTACAATGAGCAGTTCTTC.

This sequence joins TRBV2 and TRBJ2-5; TRBD2 agrees at 7 bases. CDR1 and CDR2 from the germline V gene are SNHLY and FYNNEI. V shed 0 bases and J 5 bases; nucleotides not matched to a gene: 9. The CDR3 extends over 16 amino acids. The CDR3 sequence is CASSEARAAGGETQYF. In DNA form, the CDR3 reads TGTGCCAGCAGTGAAGCGCGGGCTGCCGGGGGGGAGACCCAGTACTTC.

The genes are TRBV30 and TRBJ1-1; TRBD1 might be the D (6 bases). The V gene lost 3 bases and the J gene lost 3 bases, with 11 bases spanning the gap. The germline gives CDR1 GTSNPN, CDR2 SVGIG (reference sequence). This CDR3 comprises 13 residues. Written as DNA, the CDR3 is TGTGCCTGGAGCGATGGACAGTACACTGAAGCTTTCTTT. Translated, it gives CAWSDGQYTEAFF.

The rearrangement links TRBV30 to TRBJ2-2; TRBD1 might be the D (5 bases). This CDR3 spans 12 amino acids. From germline, CDR1 is GTSNPN and CDR2 SVGIG (reference sequence). Trimming stripped 4 bases from V and 4 bases from J, with 7 bases between. The CDR3 is CAWTGFTGELFF. Here the CDR3 DNA reads TGTGCCTGGACAGGGTTCACCGGGGAGCTGTTTTTT.

This chain joins TRBV6-5 and TRBJ2-7; 8 bases map to TRBD1. This CDR3 region has 15 residues. The germline gives CDR1 MNHEY, CDR2 SVGAGI. V shed 0 bases and J 11 bases; nucleotides not matched to a gene: 12. CDR3 protein: CASSYSGTGSWLEYF. The CDR3 region has the DNA TGTGCCAGCAGTTACTCGGGGACAGGCTCTTGGTTGGAGTACTTC.

Only one count was recorded for this clone. The chain has TRBV6-4 and TRBJ1-4; D not resolved. The CDR3 contains 15 residues. Deletions cut 9 bases from V and 0 bases from J, with 14 bases between. Germline V lookup: CDR1 MRHNA, CDR2 SNTAGT. This CDR3 reads CARPCGPATNEKLFF. In DNA, the CDR3 is TGTGCCAGACCCTGCGGGCCTGCAACTAATGAAAAACTGTTTTTT.

The CDR3 DNA reads TGTGCCAGCAGCTTGGTTCGGGGGGCCGTGGAGACCCAGTACTTC. It specifies CASSLVRGAVETQYF. The J gene is TRBJ2-5, the V gene TRBV5-4; perhaps TRBD2 as D (7 bases). The CDR3 runs 15 residues. The V end lost 0 bases, the J end lost 5 bases, and 14 bases lay between the germline ends. Germline CDR1 and CDR2: SGHNT and YYREEE (reference sequence).

The genes are TRBV6-6 and TRBJ1-1; D is uncertain. This CDR3 is 13 amino acids long. The V end was cut by 4 bases, the J end by 4 bases, with 10 bases between. Per the germline V gene, CDR1 is MNHNY and CDR2 is SVGAGI (reference sequence). The CDR3 is CASSSSRVTEAFF. The CDR3 nucleotides are TGTGCCAGCAGTTCCAGTCGGGTCACTGAAGCTTTCTTT.

The chain is built from TRBV28 and TRBJ1-1; TRBD1 aligns across 10 bases. V was clipped by 2 bases and J by 2 bases; unmatched bases: 5. This CDR3 is built from 16 residues. Germline lookup yields CDR1 MDHEN and CDR2 SYDVKM. CDR3 region: CASSLIGQGGNTEAFF. The CDR3 coding sequence is TGTGCCAGCAGTTTAATTGGACAGGGGGGCAACACTGAAGCTTTCTTT.

The chain links TRBV5-4 to TRBJ2-5; 7 nucleotides agree with TRBD1. V was clipped by 1 base and J by 2 bases; unmatched bases: 2. Germline-derived CDR1 and CDR2 are SGHNT and YYREEE (reference sequence). This CDR3 comprises 14 residues. CDR3 bases: TGTGCCAGCAGCTTGACAGGGGTTCAAGAGACCCAGTACTTC. It yields the protein CASSLTGVQETQYF.

The chain employs TRBV7-3 and TRBJ2-1, with TRBD2 matching over 9 bases. Germline V gene lookup returns CDR1 SGHTA and CDR2 FQGTGA. Trimming took 6 bases from V and 9 from J; bases not matched to a gene: 12. This CDR3 spans 15 amino acids. CDR3 protein: CASRPAGGPRSEQFF. The CDR3, as DNA: TGTGCCAGCAGGCCTGCGGGGGGGCCACGGAGTGAGCAGTTCTTC. The full variable domain, in which reference TRBV7-3 and TRBJ2-1 provide the parts outside the CDR3, is GAGVSQTPSNKVTEKGKYVELRCDPISGHTALYWYRQSLGQGPEFLIYFQGTGAADDSGLPNDRFFAVRPEGSVSTLKIQRTERGDSAVYLCASRPAGGPRSEQFFGPGTRLTVL.

The chain joins TRBV2 to TRBJ2-7; 10 nucleotides match TRBD2. With 4 bases clipped from V and 3 bases from J, the junction kept 18 bases outside the gene matches. The CDR3 covers 19 residues. CDR1 and CDR2 from the germline V gene are SNHLY and FYNNEI. This CDR3 reads CASSVEEEREGPPLYEQYF. The CDR3 nucleotides are TGTGCCAGCAGTGTAGAGGAGGAGCGGGAGGGCCCCCCCCTCTACGAGCAGTACTTC.

The CDR3 DNA follows: TGTGCCTGGAGTGTAAGGATGACAGGGGGCGTCTACGAGCAGTACTTC. Its protein is CAWSVRMTGGVYEQYF. The genes are TRBV30 and TRBJ2-7; 10 bases are shared with TRBD1. Germline-derived CDR1 and CDR2 are GTSNPN and SVGIG (reference sequence). J gave up 3 bases and V 0 bases, and 8 bases lay outside the gene matches. There are 16 residues in the CDR3.

This clone was picked up one time. V is TRBV4-1 and J is TRBJ1-4; possibly TRBD1 for D (6 bases). The CDR3 is 16 residues long. CDR1 MGHRA and CDR2 YSYEKL come from the germline V gene. Deletions cut 5 bases from V and 5 bases from J, with 18 bases between. The CDR3 region is CASSGPPDRYNEKLFF. As DNA, the CDR3 is TGCGCCAGCAGCGGCCCCCCTGACAGGTACAATGAAAAACTGTTTTTT.

The chain couples TRBV9 to TRBJ2-2; tentatively, D is TRBD1 (5 bases). The V gene lost 0 bases and the J gene lost 4 bases, with 13 bases spanning the gap. The CDR3 spans 16 residues. Germline loops: CDR1 SGDLS, CDR2 YYNGEE. In DNA form, the CDR3 reads TGTGCCAGCAGCGTAGGGGGCAGGGTCAGCACCGGGGAGCTGTTTTTT. Translated: CASSVGGRVSTGELFF.

This clone was counted a single time. This chain's CDR3 is CAWNRESYEQYF. The CDR3 DNA follows: TGTGCCTGGAACAGGGAGTCCTACGAGCAGTACTTC. The rearrangement links TRBV30 to TRBJ2-7, with D maybe TRBD1 (6 bases). This CDR3 comprises 12 residues. V lost 4 bases and J lost 1, with 8 bases in between. Germline CDR1 reads GTSNPN; CDR2 reads SVGIG (reference sequence).

The rearrangement uses TRBV11-2 and TRBJ1-2, with TRBD1 matching over 7 bases. Germline V gene lookup returns CDR1 SGHAT and CDR2 FQNNGV. The CDR3 runs 15 residues. V shed 1 base and J 8 bases; nucleotides not matched to a gene: 10. CDR3 in DNA: TGTGCCAGCAGCTTAGGGGACAGCCCGGTGAAAGGCTACACCTTC. The encoded protein is CASSLGDSPVKGYTF. Looking up the rest from reference TRBV11-2 and TRBJ1-2 gives the full variable domain: EAGVAQSPRYKIIEKRQSVAFWCNPISGHATLYWYQQILGQGPKLLIQFQNNGVVDDSQLPKDRFSAERLKGVDSTLKIQPAKLEDSAVYLCASSLGDSPVKGYTFGSGTRLTVV.

V gene TRBV6-1 combines with J gene TRBJ1-2, with D perhaps TRBD1 (6 bases). V lost 6 bases to trimming and J lost 0 bases, with 11 bases between them. The CDR3 runs 14 residues. Germline lookup yields CDR1 MNHNS and CDR2 SASEGT. The CDR3 region is CASSRTVSNYGYTF. The CDR3 DNA follows: TGTGCCAGCAGCCGGACAGTCTCTAACTATGGCTACACCTTC.

The chain links TRBV29-1 to TRBJ2-5; 9 positions match TRBD2. Germline assignment: CDR1 SQVTM and CDR2 ANQGSEA. The CDR3 consists of 12 residues. V shed 6 bases, J shed 5 bases, and the junction held 4 bases outside the gene matches. CDR3 bases: TGCAGCGTCAAGGGGACTAGCGAGACCCAGTACTTC. It encodes CSVKGTSETQYF. Complete variable domain (other parts from reference TRBV29-1 and TRBJ2-5): SAVISQKPSRDICQRGTSLTIQCQVDSQVTMMFWYRQQPGQSLTLIATANQGSEATYESGFVIDKFPISRPNLTFSTLTVSNMSPEDSSIYLCSVKGTSETQYFGPGTRLLVL.